This T cell receptor beta chain was obtained from a study of CD8+ T cells in alopecia areata. The treatment is: oral pan-JAK inhibitor, 5-10 mg twice daily. The sequencing template was cDNA reverse transcribed from extracted RNA. Using immunoSEQ multiplex PCR, the repertoire was profiled, and TCRdb retains in-frame clones only, with some absent. Of 200,000 to 250,000 clones listed, around two fifths are singletons. CDR1 SGHTA and CDR2 FQGNSA come from the germline V gene. Trimming took off 3 bases at V and 6 bases at J, with 18 bases between the two ends. The CDR3 extends over 16 amino acids. The specimen was CD4+ T cells sorted from blood, collected at approximately week 30, from a patient treated with tofacitinib. The genes are TRBV7-2 and TRBJ1-5; no clear D. The receptor comes from a human donor with alopecia areata. The CDR3 loop reads CASSLGMRGAAQPQHF. CDR3 DNA sequence: TGTGCCAGCAGCTTGGGGATGCGGGGAGCGGCTCAGCCCCAGCATTTT.